These 4 T cell receptor beta chains were sequenced from one sample in a study of CD8+ T cells in alopecia areata. Following RNA extraction, reverse transcription yielded cDNA that acted as the sequencing template. Sequencing used immunoSEQ multiplex PCR; TCRdb keeps in-frame clones, though not all of them. This table has around 200,000 clones, roughly three fifths appearing once. The treatment was: oral pan-JAK inhibitor, 5-10 mg twice daily. Sequencing used CD4+ T cells sorted from blood, obtained at week 4, from a patient treated with tofacitinib. Every receptor here comes from a human donor with alopecia areata.

This chain joins TRBV7-9 and TRBJ2-5; TRBD1 might be the D (5 bases). Germline V gene data show CDR1 as SEHNR and CDR2 as FQNEAQ (reference sequence). The CDR3 has 14 amino acids. With 4 bases removed from V and 2 bases from J, the gap between germline ends came to 11 bases. The CDR3 loop reads CASSSRVVQETQYF. The CDR3 DNA is TGTGCCAGCAGCTCCAGGGTAGTGCAAGAGACCCAGTACTTC.

This clone was detected only a few times. The CDR3 coding sequence is TGCGCCAGCAGCCTAAACCCGGGACTAGTAACAGATACGCAGTATTTT. It codes for CASSLNPGLVTDTQYF. The J gene is TRBJ2-3, the V gene TRBV5-1; TRBD2 agrees at 8 bases. Germline assignment: CDR1 SGHRS and CDR2 YFSETQ. This CDR3 region has 16 residues. The ends lost 4 bases at V and 3 bases at J; junction bases unmatched: 10.

This clone has just a few counts. The V call is TRBV29-1, the J call TRBJ2-1; weak D call: TRBD1 (6 bases). V gave up 7 bases and J gave up 11 bases, with 12 bases separating them. This CDR3 region has 10 residues. Germline-derived CDR1 and CDR2 are SQVTM and ANQGSEA. The CDR3, as DNA: TGCAGCGCTAGGGGGACCCAGCAGTTCTTC. Translating it yields CSARGTQQFF.

This clone was observed a few times. The chain has TRBV27 and TRBJ2-7, with D perhaps matching TRBD2 (6 bases). The ends were cut back, 0 bases at V and 0 bases at J, with 9 bases in the middle. The germline V gene encodes CDR1 MNHEY and CDR2 SMNVEV (reference sequence). There are 15 residues in the CDR3. The CDR3 coding sequence is TGTGCCAGCAGTTTATCGGGACTGCCCTCCTACGAGCAGTACTTC. Amino acids: CASSLSGLPSYEQYF.